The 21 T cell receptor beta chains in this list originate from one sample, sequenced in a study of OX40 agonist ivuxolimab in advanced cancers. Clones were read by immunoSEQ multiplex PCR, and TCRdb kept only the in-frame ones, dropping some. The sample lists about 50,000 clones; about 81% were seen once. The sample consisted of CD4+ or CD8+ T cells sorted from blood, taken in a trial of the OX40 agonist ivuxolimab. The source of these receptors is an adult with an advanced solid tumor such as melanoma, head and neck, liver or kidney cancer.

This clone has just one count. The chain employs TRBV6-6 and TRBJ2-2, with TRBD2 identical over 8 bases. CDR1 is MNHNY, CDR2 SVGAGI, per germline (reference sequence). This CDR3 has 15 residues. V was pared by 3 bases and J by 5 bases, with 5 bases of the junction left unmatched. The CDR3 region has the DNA TGTGCCAGCAGTTATTACACTAGCGGAACCGGGGAGCTGTTTTTT. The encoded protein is CASSYYTSGTGELFF.

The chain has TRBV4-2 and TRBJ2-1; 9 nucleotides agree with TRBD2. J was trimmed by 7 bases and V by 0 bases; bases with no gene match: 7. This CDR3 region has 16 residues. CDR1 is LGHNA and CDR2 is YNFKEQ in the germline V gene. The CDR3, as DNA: TGTGCCAGCAGCCAAGACCCGGGACTAGCCACTAATGAGCAGTTCTTC. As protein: CASSQDPGLATNEQFF.

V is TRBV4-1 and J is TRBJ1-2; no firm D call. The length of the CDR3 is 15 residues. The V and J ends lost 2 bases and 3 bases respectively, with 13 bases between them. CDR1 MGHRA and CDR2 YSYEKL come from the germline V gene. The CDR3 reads CASSQSTRRYYGYTF. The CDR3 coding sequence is TGCGCCAGCAGCCAATCTACCCGCAGGTACTATGGCTACACCTTC.

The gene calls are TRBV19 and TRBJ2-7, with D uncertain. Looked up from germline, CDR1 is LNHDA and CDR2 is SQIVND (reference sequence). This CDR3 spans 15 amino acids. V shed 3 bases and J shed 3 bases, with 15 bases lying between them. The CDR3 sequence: CASSIRPAQLYEQYF. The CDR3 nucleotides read TGTGCCAGTAGTATTCGTCCCGCGCAACTCTACGAGCAGTACTTC.

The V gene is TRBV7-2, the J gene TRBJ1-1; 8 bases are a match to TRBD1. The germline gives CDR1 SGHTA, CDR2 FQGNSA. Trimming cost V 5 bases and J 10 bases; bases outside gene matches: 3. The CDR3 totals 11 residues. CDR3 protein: CASSLQGGAFF. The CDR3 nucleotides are TGTGCCAGCAGCCTACAGGGGGGAGCTTTCTTT.

CDR3 nucleotides: TGCGCCAGCAGCTTGGCTAGCGTGCAAGAGACCCAGTACTTC. Translating it yields CASSLASVQETQYF. V and J are TRBV5-1 and TRBJ2-5; D is possibly TRBD2 (6 bases). Germline CDR1 is SGHRS and CDR2 is YFSETQ. The CDR3 is 14 residues long. V lost 0 bases and J 2 bases, leaving 8 bases between the germline ends.

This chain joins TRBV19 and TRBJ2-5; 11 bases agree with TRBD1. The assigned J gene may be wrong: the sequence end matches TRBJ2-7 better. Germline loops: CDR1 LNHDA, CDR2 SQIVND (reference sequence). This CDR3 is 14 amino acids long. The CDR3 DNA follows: TGTGCCAGTAGTGTCGGGACAGGGGGGGACGAGCAGTACTTC. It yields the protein CASSVGTGGDEQYF.

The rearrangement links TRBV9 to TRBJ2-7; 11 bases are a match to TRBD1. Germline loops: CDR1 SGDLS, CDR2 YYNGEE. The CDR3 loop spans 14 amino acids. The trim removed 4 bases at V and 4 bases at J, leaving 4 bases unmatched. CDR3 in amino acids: CASSHGTGGYEQYF. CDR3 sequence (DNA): TGTGCCAGCAGCCACGGGACAGGGGGGTACGAGCAGTACTTC.

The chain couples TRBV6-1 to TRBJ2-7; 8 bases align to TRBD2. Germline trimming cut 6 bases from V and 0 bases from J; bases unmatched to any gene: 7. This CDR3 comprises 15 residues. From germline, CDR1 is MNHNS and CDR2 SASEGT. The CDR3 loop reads CASRILAVSSYEQYF. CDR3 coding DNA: TGTGCCAGCAGGATACTAGCGGTGAGCTCCTACGAGCAGTACTTC.

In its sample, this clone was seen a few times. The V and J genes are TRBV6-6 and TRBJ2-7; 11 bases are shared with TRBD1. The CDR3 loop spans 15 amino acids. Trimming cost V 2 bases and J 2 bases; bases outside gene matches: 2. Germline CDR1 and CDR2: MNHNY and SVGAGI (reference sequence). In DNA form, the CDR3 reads TGTGCCAGCAGTTACCTGGGACAGGGGGCCTACGAGCAGTACTTC. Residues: CASSYLGQGAYEQYF.

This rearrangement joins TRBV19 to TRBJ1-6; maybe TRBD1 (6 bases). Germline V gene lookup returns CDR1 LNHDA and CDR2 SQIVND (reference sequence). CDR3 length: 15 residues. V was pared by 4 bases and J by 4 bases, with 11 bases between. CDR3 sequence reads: CASSKGELYNSPLHF. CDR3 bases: TGTGCCAGTAGTAAGGGGGAATTGTATAATTCACCCCTCCACTTT.

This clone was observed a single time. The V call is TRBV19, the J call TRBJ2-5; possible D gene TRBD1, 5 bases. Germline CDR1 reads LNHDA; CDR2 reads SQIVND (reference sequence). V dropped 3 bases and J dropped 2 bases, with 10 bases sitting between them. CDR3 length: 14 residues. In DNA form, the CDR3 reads TGTGCCAGTAGTATTAGGGGCAGACAAGAGACCCAGTACTTC. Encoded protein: CASSIRGRQETQYF. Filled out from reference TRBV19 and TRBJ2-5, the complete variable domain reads DGGITQSPKYLFRKEGQNVTLSCEQNLNHDAMYWYRQDPGQGLRLIYYSQIVNDFQKGDIAEGYSVSREKKESFPLTVTSAQKNPTAFYLCASSIRGRQETQYFGPGTRLLVL.

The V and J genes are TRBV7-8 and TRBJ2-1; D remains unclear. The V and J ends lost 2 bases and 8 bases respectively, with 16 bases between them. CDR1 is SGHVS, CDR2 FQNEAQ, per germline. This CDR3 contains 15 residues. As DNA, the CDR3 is TGTGCCAGCAGCTTATTGTTAGGGCAGTCGGATGAGCAGTTCTTC. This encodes CASSLLLGQSDEQFF.

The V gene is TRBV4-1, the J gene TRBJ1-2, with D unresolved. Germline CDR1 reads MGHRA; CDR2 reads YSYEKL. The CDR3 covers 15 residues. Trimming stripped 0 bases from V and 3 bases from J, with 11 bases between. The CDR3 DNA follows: TGCGCCAGCAGCCAAGATCGGGGAAAGGACTATGGCTACACCTTC. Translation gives CASSQDRGKDYGYTF.

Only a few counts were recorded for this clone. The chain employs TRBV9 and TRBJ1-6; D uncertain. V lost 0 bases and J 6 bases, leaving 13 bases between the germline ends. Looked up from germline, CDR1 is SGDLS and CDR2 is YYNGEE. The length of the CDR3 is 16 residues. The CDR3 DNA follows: TGTGCCAGCAGCGTAGCACCGGATCTCTTTAATTCACCCCTCCACTTT. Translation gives CASSVAPDLFNSPLHF. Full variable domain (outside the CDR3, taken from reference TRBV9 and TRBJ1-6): DSGVTQTPKHLITATGQRVTLRCSPRSGDLSVYWYQQSLDQGLQFLIQYYNGEERAKGNILERFSAQQFPDLHSELNLSSLELGDSALYFCASSVAPDLFNSPLHFGNGTRLTVT.

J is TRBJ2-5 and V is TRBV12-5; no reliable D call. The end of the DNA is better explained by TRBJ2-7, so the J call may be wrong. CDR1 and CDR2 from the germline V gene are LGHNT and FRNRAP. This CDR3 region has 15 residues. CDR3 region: CASGAGVYRRTEQYF. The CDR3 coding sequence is TGTGCTAGTGGTGCTGGGGTCTATCGACGGACCGAGCAGTACTTC.

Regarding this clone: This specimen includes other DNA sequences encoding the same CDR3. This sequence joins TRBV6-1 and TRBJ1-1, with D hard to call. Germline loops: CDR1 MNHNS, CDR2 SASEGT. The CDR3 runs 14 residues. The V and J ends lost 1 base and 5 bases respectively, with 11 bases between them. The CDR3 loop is CASSEGEGWTEAFF. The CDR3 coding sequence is TGTGCCAGCAGTGAAGGTGAAGGGTGGACTGAAGCTTTCTTT.

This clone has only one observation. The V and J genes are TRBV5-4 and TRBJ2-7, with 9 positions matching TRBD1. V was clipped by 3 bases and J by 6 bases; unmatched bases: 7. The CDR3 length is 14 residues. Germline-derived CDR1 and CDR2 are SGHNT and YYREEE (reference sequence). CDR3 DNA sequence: TGTGCCAGCAGCTGGCCGACAGGGGGTCCCGAGCAGTACTTC. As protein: CASSWPTGGPEQYF.

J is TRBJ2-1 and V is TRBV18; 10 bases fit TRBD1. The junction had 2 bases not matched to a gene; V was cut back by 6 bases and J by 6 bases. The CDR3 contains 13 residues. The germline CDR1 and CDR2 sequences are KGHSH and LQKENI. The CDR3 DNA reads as TGTGCCAGCTCGCGGACAGGGGGCAATGAGCAGTTCTTC. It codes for CASSRTGGNEQFF.

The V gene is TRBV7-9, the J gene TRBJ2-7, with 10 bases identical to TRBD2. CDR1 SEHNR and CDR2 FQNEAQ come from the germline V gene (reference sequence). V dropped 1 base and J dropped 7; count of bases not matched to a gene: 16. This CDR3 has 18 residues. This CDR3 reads CASSLVHTGSGRAAEQYF. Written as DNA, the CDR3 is TGTGCCAGCAGCTTAGTGCATACGGGGAGCGGGAGGGCCGCGGAGCAGTACTTC.

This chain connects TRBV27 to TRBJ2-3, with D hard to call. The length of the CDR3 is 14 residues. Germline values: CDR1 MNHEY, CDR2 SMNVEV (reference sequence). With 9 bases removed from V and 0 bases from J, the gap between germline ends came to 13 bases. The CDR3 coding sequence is TGTGCCAGTAAAGGACGGCTGAGCACAGATACGCAGTATTTT. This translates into CASKGRLSTDTQYF.